The 21 T cell receptor beta chains in this list originate from one sample, sequenced in a study of blood T cells in healthy people across ages (dated by TCRdb to between 2015 and 2016). The library was generated by 5' RACE. The data were produced on an Illumina HiSeq 2500. A second PCR of 7 to 11 cycles was performed with a sample-barcoded 5' primer and a J-beta primer mix. TCRdb itself trimmed the public reads at Q25 with fastp, ran MiXCR and retained productive beta chains. Rows are combined by CDR3 protein, so each entry shows the most common genes and DNA. The sample table lists some 800,000 distinct CDR3 sequences, about 42% of them with a count of one. The ten largest clones add up to about 19% of the sample. Sequenced input: blood. All receptors come from a man aged 60 to 75 in good health.

This clonotype came up a few times. The genes are TRBV20-1 and TRBJ1-4; weak D call: TRBD1 (6 bases). Germline CDR1 is DFQATT and CDR2 is SNEGSKA (reference sequence). V lost 6 bases and J lost 8, with 19 bases in between. CDR3 length: 14 residues. The CDR3 DNA follows: TGCAGTGCGCCCCAGTCGGGGGCTGGAGAAAAACTGTTTTTT. Its translation: CSAPQSGAGEKLFF.

The rearrangement joins TRBV20-1 to TRBJ2-7; 7 positions agree with TRBD2. With V trimmed by 1 base and J by 5 bases, 14 bases remained unmatched. CDR1 is DFQATT, CDR2 SNEGSKA, per germline (reference sequence). CDR3 length equals 16 residues. The CDR3 sequence: CSARAVGGEPGDEQYF. As DNA, the CDR3 is TGCAGTGCTAGAGCAGTTGGGGGGGAACCTGGGGACGAGCAGTACTTC.

This clonotype was observed a handful of times. The chain is built from TRBV20-1 and TRBJ2-5, with D possibly being TRBD2 (6 bases). Per germline, CDR1 DFQATT and CDR2 SNEGSKA (reference sequence). The V end lost 0 bases, the J end lost 1 base, and 15 bases lay between the germline ends. CDR3 length: 16 amino acids. CDR3 protein: CSARESAGRAQETQYF. Here the CDR3 DNA reads TGCAGTGCTAGAGAGTCAGCCGGGAGAGCCCAAGAGACCCAGTACTTC.

V and J are TRBV2 and TRBJ2-1; a possible D gene is TRBD2 (6 bases). V was shortened by 6 bases and J by 9 bases, with 15 bases between the two germline ends. This CDR3 region has 13 residues. CDR1 SNHLY and CDR2 FYNNEI come from the germline V gene. CDR3: CASSNKVGGEQFF. In DNA form, the CDR3 reads TGTGCCAGCAGCAACAAGGTCGGGGGTGAGCAGTTCTTC.

This clonotype was seen a few times. The chain employs TRBV5-1 and TRBJ2-6, with 7 bases matching TRBD1. J lost 2 bases, V lost 2 bases, and 1 base had no gene match. Germline V gene data show CDR1 as SGHRS and CDR2 as YFSETQ. There are 15 residues in the CDR3. The CDR3 DNA reads as TGCGCCAGCAGCTTTACAGGGGCTGGGGCCAACGTCCTGACTTTC. Its protein product is CASSFTGAGANVLTF.

In this sample, this clonotype turned up many times. This rearrangement joins TRBV6-2 or TRBV6-3 to TRBJ2-1, with 8 bases lining up with TRBD1. The CDR3 totals 13 residues. Germline assignment: CDR1 MNHEY and CDR2 SVGEGT. Trimming took 9 bases from V and 8 from J; bases not matched to a gene: 9. CDR3 DNA sequence: TGTGCCAGTCGGACAGGGCTTCACGATGAGCAGTTCTTC. As protein: CASRTGLHDEQFF.

Note on this clonotype: A much larger clone differs by one base, so this may be a read error. This chain links TRBV28 with TRBJ2-7; possibly TRBD1 for D (6 bases). Germline values: CDR1 MDHEN, CDR2 SYDVKM. Trimming stripped 6 bases from V and 6 bases from J, with 21 bases between. The CDR3 has 15 amino acids. The CDR3 region has the DNA TGTGCCAGCAGGCACAGGGTTGCCGGTTCGGGCGAGCAGTACTTC. Its protein is CASRHRVAGSGEQYF. Full variable domain (outside the CDR3, taken from reference TRBV28 and TRBJ2-7): DVKVTQSSRYLVKRTGEKVFLECVQDMDHENMFWYRQDPGLGLRLIYFSYDVKMKEKGDIPEGYSVSREKKERFSLILESASTNQTSMYLCASRHRVAGSGEQYFGPGTRLTVT.

The gene calls are TRBV5-6 and TRBJ2-5, with D maybe TRBD1 (6 bases). CDR1 and CDR2 (germline): SGHDT, YYEEEE. The CDR3 has 16 residues. Trimming took off 2 bases at V and 2 bases at J, with 16 bases between the two ends. For the CDR3, the DNA is TGTGCCAGCAGCTTTCAGGGGTGGGGCAGTCAAGAGACCCAGTACTTC. Its protein product is CASSFQGWGSQETQYF.

J is TRBJ2-1 and V is TRBV7-2, with D perhaps matching TRBD2 (5 bases). The CDR3 runs 14 residues. Germline CDR1 and CDR2: SGHTA and FQGNSA. V shed 7 bases and J shed 2 bases, with 12 bases lying between them. This CDR3 is CASKASTPYNEQFF. The CDR3 region has the DNA TGTGCCAGCAAGGCTAGCACCCCCTACAATGAGCAGTTCTTC. The variable domain in full, with the rest retrieved from reference TRBV7-2 and TRBJ2-1, is GAGVSQSPSNKVTEKGKDVELRCDPISGHTALYWYRQSLGQGLEFLIYFQGNSAPDKSGLPSDRFSAERTGGSVSTLTIQRTQQEDSAVYLCASKASTPYNEQFFGPGTRLTVL.

In its sample, this clonotype was seen many times. The chain combines TRBV20-1 with TRBJ2-5; 8 bases align to TRBD1. Germline V gene lookup returns CDR1 DFQATT and CDR2 SNEGSKA (reference sequence). The CDR3 extends over 13 amino acids. After removal of 6 bases from V and 5 bases from J, the junction contained 8 bases not matched to a gene. The CDR3 nucleotides read TGCAGTGCCACGACCCAGGGGGCGGAGACCCAGTACTTC. Protein sequence: CSATTQGAETQYF.

The gene calls are TRBV4-3 and TRBJ2-1, with TRBD2 identical over 7 bases. The end of the DNA fits TRBJ2-7 better, so the J call may be wrong. Per the germline V gene, CDR1 is LGHNA and CDR2 is YSLEER. The CDR3 covers 18 residues. CDR3 DNA sequence: TGCGCCAGCAGCCAAGAGCAGCGGGGAGCAGGGTCCTACAATGAGCAGTACTTC. This translates into CASSQEQRGAGSYNEQYF.

The chain joins TRBV7-9 to TRBJ1-2; 7 bases are a match to TRBD1. The CDR3 is 13 amino acids. Looked up from germline, CDR1 is SEHNR and CDR2 is FQNEAQ (reference sequence). V shed 7 bases and J 7 bases; nucleotides not matched to a gene: 9. CDR3 protein: CASTKQGRGGYTF. The CDR3 DNA follows: TGTGCCAGCACCAAACAGGGGCGGGGTGGCTACACCTTC.

J is TRBJ2-5 and V is TRBV19, with 8 nucleotides matching TRBD1. Germline loops: CDR1 LNHDA, CDR2 SQIVND (reference sequence). Trimming took 5 bases from V and 11 from J; bases not matched to a gene: 7. The CDR3 extends over 12 amino acids. CDR3 protein: CASSGDRGLQYF. DNA of the CDR3: TGTGCCAGTAGTGGAGACAGGGGATTGCAGTACTTC.

This clonotype was counted at least ten times. The chain carries TRBV4-3 and TRBJ2-1; D might be TRBD1 (5 bases). Germline loops: CDR1 LGHNA, CDR2 YSLEER. The CDR3 has 13 residues. The germline V and J ends were trimmed by 0 bases and 10 bases, with 10 bases remaining between them. The CDR3 reads CASSQEGVREQFF. The CDR3 DNA reads as TGCGCCAGCAGCCAAGAAGGGGTTCGGGAGCAGTTCTTC.

CDR3 sequence reads: CASQGVMNTEAFF. As DNA, the CDR3 is TGTGCCAGCCAGGGGGTTATGAACACTGAAGCTTTCTTT. This chain joins TRBV28 and TRBJ1-1; TRBD1 agrees at 7 bases. The length of the CDR3 is 13 residues. Trimming cost V 8 bases and J 0 bases; bases outside gene matches: 3. The V gene's germline CDR1 is MDHEN and CDR2 SYDVKM.

This CDR3 is CASSVPGPANTGELFF. CDR3 sequence (DNA): TGTGCCAGCAGCGTCCCGGGCCCCGCTAACACCGGGGAGCTGTTTTTT. The rearrangement joins TRBV9 to TRBJ2-2; D gene ambiguous. Per germline, CDR1 SGDLS and CDR2 YYNGEE. V was shortened by 2 bases and J by 2 bases, with 13 bases between the two germline ends. The CDR3 runs 16 residues.

The rearrangement links TRBV29-1 to TRBJ1-3, with a possible D match to TRBD1 (6 bases). Trimming took 3 bases from V and 3 from J, leaving 9 bases between them. This CDR3 has 13 amino acids. CDR1 is SQVTM and CDR2 is ANQGSEA in the germline V gene. CDR3 amino acids: CSVDQGGGNTIYF. The CDR3 bases are TGCAGCGTTGATCAAGGGGGTGGAAACACCATATATTTT.

This sequence joins TRBV30 and TRBJ2-3; TRBD2 aligns across 8 bases. Per germline, CDR1 GTSNPN and CDR2 SVGIG (reference sequence). The CDR3 is 14 amino acids. V lost 3 bases and J lost 1; bases outside the gene matches: 3. CDR3: CAWRASGRTDTQYF. The CDR3 nucleotides are TGTGCCTGGAGGGCTAGCGGGCGCACAGATACGCAGTATTTT.

The chain carries TRBV4-3 and TRBJ1-6; weak D call: TRBD1 (6 bases). Germline lookup yields CDR1 LGHNA and CDR2 YSLEER. This CDR3 comprises 14 residues. Trimming shortened V by 4 bases and J by 6 bases, and 10 bases separated the two germline ends. The CDR3 protein is CASSPQGPNSPLHF. DNA for the CDR3: TGCGCCAGCAGCCCCCAGGGGCCTAATTCACCCCTCCACTTT.

The J gene is TRBJ2-5, the V gene TRBV2; 7 bases match TRBD2. The CDR3 contains 16 residues. Trimming took 6 bases from V and 3 from J; bases not matched to a gene: 13. Germline lookup yields CDR1 SNHLY and CDR2 FYNNEI. The CDR3 nucleotides are TGTGCCAGCAGCCCGAGGGCGGGGGTCTCTAAAGAGACCCAGTACTTC. It is translated as CASSPRAGVSKETQYF.

The V call is TRBV13, the J call TRBJ2-7, with D perhaps matching TRBD1 or TRBD2 (6 bases each). Trimming took 5 bases from V and 7 from J, leaving 24 bases between them. CDR1 and CDR2 (germline): PRHDT, FYEKMQ (reference sequence). The CDR3 loop spans 16 amino acids. CDR3 DNA: TGTGCCAGCAGCACAGGGACTGCAGATATCAACAATGAGCAGTACTTC. This gives the protein CASSTGTADINNEQYF.